The 9 T cell receptor beta chains listed next were all sequenced from one sample in a study of shared clonotypes between healthy human individuals. Here immunoSEQ multiplex PCR was the method, and the copy in TCRdb shows in-frame clones only, minus some. The sample records 450,000 to 500,000 clones, 78% being singletons. Sequencing input: PBMCs. These TCRs come from a woman aged 40 to 50 in good health. Some clones in this sample may be carry-over from other donors' samples.

This clone came up many times. This rearrangement joins TRBV2 to TRBJ2-7; D remains ambiguous. V was shortened by 6 bases and J by 3 bases, with 15 bases between the two germline ends. CDR1 SNHLY and CDR2 FYNNEI come from the germline V gene. This CDR3 contains 14 residues. The CDR3 nucleotides are TGTGCCAGCAGCCTGACCCGTTTGGACTACGAGCAGTACTTC. Protein sequence: CASSLTRLDYEQYF.

About this clone: The CDR3 carries no conserved terminal phenylalanine or tryptophan, so it likely arises from a read error. The CDR3 DNA reads as TGTGCCTGGATGGGGAACACTGAAGCTTTCTCT. It specifies CAWMGNTEAFS. The rearrangement joins TRBV30 to TRBJ1-1, with no clear D. The CDR3 length is 11 residues. In germline, CDR1 is GTSNPN, CDR2 SVGIG (reference sequence). V shed 4 bases and J shed 1 base, with 4 bases lying between them.

As to this clone: A single base is all that separates this from a far larger clone, so a read error is likely. The chain links TRBV29-1 to TRBJ2-3; tentatively, D is TRBD2 (5 bases). This CDR3 has 11 residues. V gave up 4 bases and J gave up 7 bases, with 9 bases separating them. The germline V gene has CDR1 SQVTM and CDR2 ANQGSEA. This chain's CDR3 is CSVVTGNTQYF. The CDR3 region has the DNA TGCAGCGTTGTGACGGGAAATACGCAGTATTTT.

The V gene is TRBV19, the J gene TRBJ2-5; the D is unclear. The J call may be in error: the DNA end matches TRBJ2-7 better. This CDR3 comprises 13 residues. CDR1 is LNHDA and CDR2 is SQIVND in the germline V gene (reference sequence). The chain's CDR3 is CASRALSSYEQYF. The CDR3 DNA follows: TGTGCCAGTAGGGCCTTGAGCTCCTACGAGCAGTACTTC.

The CDR3 DNA reads as TGTGCCAGCAGCCCGGGACAGGGCGGAGGGGGCTATGGCTACACCTTC. It codes for CASSPGQGGGGYGYTF. The chain has TRBV7-9 and TRBJ1-2, with 9 bases aligning to TRBD1. This CDR3 is built from 16 residues. Germline values: CDR1 SEHNR, CDR2 FQNEAQ (reference sequence). With V trimmed by 5 bases and J by 4 bases, 11 bases remained unmatched.

V usage is TRBV6-6 and J usage is TRBJ2-7; TRBD2 agrees at 7 bases. CDR1 and CDR2 from the germline V gene are MNHNY and SVGAGI (reference sequence). The CDR3 contains 15 residues. With V trimmed by 5 bases and J by 4 bases, 11 bases remained unmatched. For the CDR3, the DNA is TGTGCCAGCAGTCGAGGCGCGGGAGCGGGATACGAGCAGTACTTC. This sequence encodes CASSRGAGAGYEQYF.

The V gene is TRBV10-2, the J gene TRBJ2-2, with 7 bases that match TRBD1. CDR1 and CDR2 from the germline V gene are WSHSY and SAAADI. This CDR3 spans 15 amino acids. V shed 8 bases, J shed 1 base, and the junction held 7 bases outside the gene matches. This CDR3 reads CASRETGRNTGELFF. CDR3 in DNA: TGCGCCAGCCGAGAGACAGGGAGGAACACCGGGGAGCTGTTTTTT.

V is TRBV29-1 and J is TRBJ2-7; D is perhaps TRBD1 (6 bases). V lost 5 bases, J lost 0 bases, and 11 bases lay in between. Germline CDR1 SQVTM, CDR2 ANQGSEA. This CDR3 region has 13 residues. DNA of the CDR3: TGCAGCGTTAGAACAGGGACCTCCTACGAGCAGTACTTC. This codes for CSVRTGTSYEQYF.

The chain has TRBV7-9 and TRBJ2-1; D perhaps matches TRBD2 (7 bases). Per the germline V gene, CDR1 is SEHNR and CDR2 is FQNEAQ (reference sequence). Trimming cost V 4 bases and J 0 bases, with 13 bases left between them. The CDR3 has 16 residues. As DNA, the CDR3 is TGTGCCAGCAGCTCAAGGGGGGGGGACTCCTACAATGAGCAGTTCTTC. This encodes CASSSRGGDSYNEQFF.